This entry lists 10 T cell receptor beta chains sequenced from one sample in a study of blood T cell repertoires in COVID-19. Profiled with immunoSEQ multiplex PCR; TCRdb holds only in-frame clones, not every one. The sample records some 96,000 clones, 80% being singletons. The sequencing sample was made of peripheral blood. The receptors come from a woman aged 65 to 85 with acute or convalescent COVID-19.

The chain couples TRBV29-1 to TRBJ2-3, with D perhaps matching TRBD2 (6 bases). The CDR3 consists of 15 residues. The germline gives CDR1 SQVTM, CDR2 ANQGSEA. V was clipped by 7 bases and J by 5 bases, with 22 bases between them. CDR3: CSALKIFPGGDTQYF. Here the CDR3 DNA reads TGCAGCGCGTTGAAGATCTTCCCCGGGGGAGATACGCAGTATTTT.

The table lists this clone with a few counts. The V and J genes are TRBV9 and TRBJ1-3; D ambiguous. The CDR3 extends over 15 amino acids. Trimming left V 0 bases short and J 4 bases short, with 11 bases between. Germline assignment: CDR1 SGDLS and CDR2 YYNGEE. CDR3 nucleotides: TGTGCCAGCAGCGTAGCGGTAGGCGGGGGAAACACCATATATTTT. This codes for CASSVAVGGGNTIYF.

This chain joins TRBV1 and TRBJ2-7; no DNA check was done on the table's D call, TRBD2. TRBV1 is classified as a pseudogene. CDR3 length: 17 residues. The CDR3 loop reads CTSSLSCPRRGGYEQYF. In nucleotides, the CDR3 is TGCACCAGCAGCCTGAGCTGCCCCCGGCGGGGGGGATATGAGCAGTACTTC.

The V and J genes are TRBV19 and TRBJ2-2; D call uncertain. Germline loops: CDR1 LNHDA, CDR2 SQIVND (reference sequence). The germline V and J ends were trimmed by 7 bases and 2 bases, with 11 bases remaining between them. The CDR3 is made up of 14 amino acids. The CDR3 is CASTTTVNTGELFF. The CDR3, as DNA: TGTGCCAGTACCACCACGGTTAACACCGGGGAGCTGTTTTTT.

The chain recombines TRBV3-1 (or the pseudogene TRBV3-2) with TRBJ2-7; TRBD1 is a possible D gene (8 bases). The V end lost 3 bases, the J end lost 3 bases, and 18 bases lay between the germline ends. Per the germline V gene, CDR1 is LGHDT and CDR2 is YNNKEL (reference sequence). This CDR3 is 16 amino acids long. The CDR3 DNA sequence: TGTGCCAGCAGCCAGCAGCAGACAGGGGAGGGCTACGAGCAGTACTTC. Protein sequence: CASSQQQTGEGYEQYF.

The chain has TRBV7-2 and TRBJ2-2; D gene uncertain. The CDR3 has 16 residues. CDR1 is SGHTA, CDR2 FQGNSA, per germline. The V end lost 0 bases, the J end lost 1 base, and 9 bases lay between the germline ends. The CDR3 DNA sequence: TGTGCCAGCAGCTTAGCGCCGGTTCTGAACACCGGGGAGCTGTTTTTT. Its translation: CASSLAPVLNTGELFF.

The rearrangement uses TRBV9 and TRBJ2-2; 7 bases match TRBD2. This CDR3 has 14 residues. V shed 2 bases and J 6 bases; nucleotides not matched to a gene: 4. Germline assignment: CDR1 SGDLS and CDR2 YYNGEE. CDR3 nucleotide sequence: TGTGCCAGCAGCGTTGGGACTACTCCCGGGGAGCTGTTTTTT. As protein: CASSVGTTPGELFF.

The genes are TRBV4-2 and TRBJ1-5; 7 nucleotides align to TRBD1. Germline-derived CDR1 and CDR2 are LGHNA and YNFKEQ. After removal of 4 bases from V and 1 base from J, the junction contained 13 bases not matched to a gene. The CDR3 spans 18 residues. The CDR3 bases are TGTGCCAGCAGCCCCAGACAGGGAAGGTTAGTGAGCAATCAGCCCCAGCATTTT. Its translation: CASSPRQGRLVSNQPQHF.

The V call is TRBV5-6, the J call TRBJ2-1; a weak D match, TRBD1 (5 bases). Germline V gene sequence: CDR1 SGHDT, CDR2 YYEEEE. This CDR3 region has 14 residues. V was cut by 2 bases and J by 4 bases, with 10 bases left in between. The CDR3 DNA reads as TGTGCCAGCAGCTTAGGACAAGGGTACAATGAGCAGTTCTTC. Translating gives CASSLGQGYNEQFF.

The V call is TRBV9, the J call TRBJ1-2, with TRBD1 matching 7 bases. The length of the CDR3 is 12 residues. Trimming took 8 bases from V and 7 from J; bases not matched to a gene: 8. CDR1 is SGDLS and CDR2 is YYNGEE in the germline V gene. The CDR3 DNA is TGTGCCAGTCAAAGGGGGCTGGCTGGCTACACCTTC. This gives the protein CASQRGLAGYTF. Based on the CDR3 plus reference TRBV9 and TRBJ1-2, the full variable domain is DSGVTQTPKHLITATGQRVTLRCSPRSGDLSVYWYQQSLDQGLQFLIQYYNGEERAKGNILERFSAQQFPDLHSELNLSSLELGDSALYFCASQRGLAGYTFGSGTRLTVV.